This record covers a single T cell receptor (beta chain). Its antigen specificity is not known. No conserved phenylalanine or tryptophan ends this CDR3, so it is likely a read error. This sample's treatment or condition label indicates: live attenuated yellow fever vaccine strain. At every blood-draw timepoint, two biological replicates of bulk PBMCs were collected. A standard Ficoll-Paque protocol was used to isolate PBMCs from peripheral blood. TriZol was used to extract RNA from bulk PBMCs, CD4 and CD8 fractions, and dextramer-positive and dextramer-negative fractions. The CDR3 totals 12 residues, both ends included. Only CDR3 DNA is held: 36 bases, read in frame from base 1. V is cut by 5 bases and J by 4 bases, and the space between the germline ends is 6 bases. For CDR1 and CDR2, the germline V gene (reference sequence) lists SEHNR and FQNEAQ. The instrument was an Illumina NovaSeq 6000. TCR cDNA was synthesized by 5'RACE template switching, which introduced a universal primer site and unique molecular identifiers. cDNA synthesis was primed from both the TCR alpha and TCR beta constant segments. Library amplification involved two PCR steps, and the second step added sample barcodes and sequencing adapters. Libraries were sequenced on Illumina HiSeq 2500 (2x100 bp) or NovaSeq (2x150 bp). The authors processed their data as follows. MIGEC was used to demultiplex reads and collapse the reads into UMI consensus sequences, and MiXCR was used for V(D)J alignment. Vaccine-responding clonotypes were defined with edgeR using replicate PBMC samples, requiring FDR below 0.01 and a log2 fold change above 5 up to day 15. Each bulk clonotype received a CD4 or CD8 identity based on whether the sequenced CD4 or CD8 repertoire contained that clonotype at higher abundance. Starting from the raw public reads, TCRdb applied fastp trimming at Q25, assembled clones with MiXCR and retained in-frame beta chains. Merged by CDR3 protein, the rows form single entries marked with the most common genes and DNA. The V and J calls were determined by TCRdb, not by the authors. Counted in this sample were some 350,000 distinct CDR3 sequences; 4.1% of them appeared once. Of the sample, about 22% falls within the top ten clones.

These data belong to a study of T cells after yellow fever vaccination (dated by TCRdb to the late 2010s). A note on the overall study: Libraries from fractions with low cell numbers were prepared with the SMART-Seq v4 Ultra Low Input RNA kit. To follow T-cell clones before and after both primary and booster YFV17D yellow fever vaccination, bulk TCR alpha and beta repertoires underwent longitudinal sequencing. Two healthy male donors, one aged 18 to 30 and one aged 30 to 40 years, were included in the cohort. Bulk PBMC replicates and cell subsets were isolated from blood drawn at multiple timepoints before and after both primary and secondary immunization. What the work shows at the level of the full study, not this receptor alone: A small fraction of clonotypes appeared in both the CD4 and CD8 compartments, likely as a result of convergent recombination. Computational filtering was required because FACS-sorted repertoires could contain abundant contaminating clonotypes from the bulk population. Compared with the primary T-cell response, the secondary T-cell response was weaker but faster, peaking on day 5 rather than day 15. Because the study included only a couple of donors, the extent to which the findings can be generalized is limited. Most clones expanded after primary vaccination were re-detected after the booster (approximately 95% of CD4 and roughly 85% of CD8), suggesting broad memory maintenance.

The sequence derives from a man between 18 and 29 years old who received the YFV17D yellow fever vaccine. The sequence is built from TRBV7-9 and TRBJ1-5; no D gene is confidently identified. The sample consisted of PBMCs, taken 5 days after the yellow fever booster vaccination. The CDR3 reads as follows: CASSVGNQPQHL. The DNA is TGTGCCAGCAGCGTAGGGAATCAGCCCCAGCATCTT.